This T cell receptor beta chain was found in a study of OX40 agonist ivuxolimab in advanced cancers. TCRdb keeps only in-frame clones here, not all; method: immunoSEQ multiplex PCR. Here the sample spans about 50,000 clones, 87% being singletons. CDR1 and CDR2 (germline): MDHEN, SYDVKM. This CDR3 has 15 residues. The V gene end was trimmed by 5 bases and the J gene end by 4 bases; junction bases not matched to a gene: 9. Sequencing used CD4+ or CD8+ T cells sorted from blood, obtained in a trial of the OX40 agonist ivuxolimab. The receptor was isolated from an adult with an advanced solid tumor such as melanoma, head and neck, liver or kidney cancer. The V call is TRBV28, the J call TRBJ1-1, with 8 bases matching TRBD1. The CDR3 coding sequence is TGTGCCAGCAGTCCTACAGGACAGGGATTCACTGAAGCTTTCTTT. Protein product: CASSPTGQGFTEAFF.